A selection of T cell receptor beta chains follows, all from one sample in a study of regulatory T cells in long-lasting Graves disease. MiXCR, applied by TCRdb to the multiplex PCR reads, yields one record per CDR3 protein. Of approximately 560,000 distinct CDR3 sequences listed, 15% to 20% are singletons. These records were also assigned to another study, of T cells in Graves' hyperthyroidism and ophthalmopathy.

The sample consisted of peripheral blood mononuclear cells (PBMCs), taken at new diagnosis, from a patient treated with antithyroid drugs. These receptors were taken from a man younger than 35 with Graves disease. CDR3s include the opening cysteine and the closing phenylalanine or tryptophan. The order of the fields is D gene, V gene, J gene, clone size, CDR3 DNA, CDR3 protein. The D gene is left open where the match is weak. Only part of the rows carry a size: once, few, many, or a class if the clone is expanded.

>-|TRBV4-2|TRBJ1-5|-
TGTGCCAGCAGCCAAGATACCCTTAGACAGAGGCCCGCTCAGCCCCAGCATTTT
CASSQDTLRQRPAQPQHF
>-|TRBV20-1|TRBJ2-1|few
TGCAGTGCTAGAGATGGAACGGTCAGCTCCTACAATGAGCAGTTCTTC
CSARDGTVSSYNEQFF
>TRBD1|TRBV12-3/TRBV12-4|TRBJ1-1|many
TGTGCCAGCAGTTCAGTAAGGGACAGCTTTCCCACTGATAACACTGAAGCTTTCTTT
CASSSVRDSFPTDNTEAFF
>TRBD2|TRBV2|TRBJ2-1|-
TGTGCCAGCGAAGCGGGAGTCGACGATGAGCAGTTCTTC
CASEAGVDDEQFF
>-|TRBV6-2/TRBV6-3|TRBJ2-3|-
TGTGCCAGCACCCCCGGGGCCTCCCGAGATACGCAGTATTTT
CASTPGASRDTQYF
>-|TRBV11-2|TRBJ1-2|-
TGTGCCAGCAGCTTAGGCCGGACAGAGGCTCGTGGCTACACCTTC
CASSLGRTEARGYTF
>-|TRBV7-9|TRBJ2-7|few
TGTGCCAGCGGGACTTTACAGGGATCCTACGAGCAGTACTTC
CASGTLQGSYEQYF
>-|TRBV6-1|TRBJ2-6|-
TGTGCCAGCAGCCTACTCAAGGCCTACTCTGGGGCCAACGTCCTGACTTTC
CASSLLKAYSGANVLTF
>TRBD2|TRBV6-1|TRBJ2-3|few
TGTGCCAGCAGTCCCCGGACTAGCGGGAGAGGAGGCACAGATACGCAGTATTTT
CASSPRTSGRGGTDTQYF
>-|TRBV20-1|TRBJ2-5|once
TGCAGTGCTAGACACACGGGAAAAGAGACCCAGTACTTC
CSARHTGKETQYF
>-|TRBV20-1|TRBJ1-2|few
TGCAGTGCCCCGGACAAACGAACTAACTATGGCTACACCTTC
CSAPDKRTNYGYTF
>-|TRBV7-9|TRBJ2-5|-
TGTGCCAGCAGCTCGACTAAGCGGACGATCCAAGAGACCCAGTACTTC
CASSSTKRTIQETQYF
>-|TRBV28|TRBJ2-1|many
TGTGCCAGCAGTTTAACGGGTTTGCAGTTCTTC
CASSLTGLQFF
>-|TRBV27|TRBJ1-6|few
TGTGCCAGCAAGGTGAGAGGTTCACCCCTCCACTTT
CASKVRGSPLHF
>-|TRBV6-2/TRBV6-3|TRBJ2-3|many
TGTGCCAGCAGCGTCATCACAGATACGCAGTATTTT
CASSVITDTQYF
>TRBD2|TRBV7-3|TRBJ2-5|-
TGTGCCAGCAGCGCACTAGCGGGAGCAGGGACCCAGTACTTC
CASSALAGAGTQYF
>TRBD1|TRBV6-1|TRBJ2-5|many
TGTGCCGCAAAGGGACAGGGGGCGGACACCCAGTACTTC
CAAKGQGADTQYF
>TRBD2|TRBV18|TRBJ2-5|many
TGTGCCAGCTCACCTGCGGGAGTTGGTGAGACCCAGTACTTC
CASSPAGVGETQYF
>-|TRBV11-3|TRBJ2-1|-
TGTGCCAGCAGCTTATCAAGGGAATACAATGAGCAGTTCTTC
CASSLSREYNEQFF
>-|TRBV5-1|TRBJ2-3|many
TGCGCCAGCAGCTTGGAGTCAGATACGCAGTATTTT
CASSLESDTQYF
>-|TRBV12-3/TRBV12-4|TRBJ1-5|few
TGTGCCAGCAGTCCCCACCCGGGGGGCGGTAGCAATCAGCCCCAGCATTTT
CASSPHPGGGSNQPQHF